One TCR beta chain is described in this entry. This record belongs to a study of cytomegalovirus exposure and HLA in healthy donors. Researchers ran the PCR with 60 Vbeta and 13 Jbeta primers. As handled by the study authors: In a later analysis, of 80 million to 90 million unique beta chains, roughly 9.9 million appeared in at least two donors. TCRdb keeps only in-frame clones here, not all; method: immunoSEQ multiplex PCR. The V and J calls and clone size are taken from that table; D and trimming were inferred from the DNA. The profile shows about 110,000 clones, 73% of them singletons. The CDR3 covers 17 residues. The trim removed 0 bases at V and 0 bases at J, leaving 7 bases unmatched. Germline CDR1 reads SGDLS; CDR2 reads YYNGEE.

The material sequenced was PBMCs. The chain is built from TRBV9 and TRBJ2-3, with 7 bases identical to TRBD2. The TCR was taken from a man under 40 in good health and CMV-seronegative. Here the CDR3 reads CASSVVGSGPSTDTQYF. The CDR3 coding sequence is TGTGCCAGCAGCGTAGTGGGTAGCGGGCCTAGCACAGATACGCAGTATTTT.